This paragraph covers one TCR beta chain sequence. The clone's antigen remains unknown. No qualities accompany the bases; no much larger clone lies one base away. Sequenced using an Illumina HiSeq 1500. The public reads were quality trimmed at Q25 with fastp and then assembled into clones with MiXCR by TCRdb, keeping productive beta chains. Rows with a matching CDR3 protein are joined into one entry that keeps the most common DNA and genes. This sample is represented by over 150,000 distinct CDR3 sequences; approximately 18% of them were singletons. The ten largest clones represent approximately 25% of the sample. The entry originates in a study of T cell repertoires in cytomegalovirus infection (dated by TCRdb to between 2018 and 2020). At the level of the whole study: Donor HLA type was relevant to the analysis, as public TCR beta signatures indicated carriage of CMV infection together with the matching HLA type.

Summary of the overall study and its limitations: In both this cohort and an independent cohort of several hundred donors, the cumulative frequency of public TCR beta family members distinguished carriers of CMV infection plus the relevant HLA type. The ex vivo response was dominated by HLA-C-restricted CMV-specific TCR beta clonotypes, which also provided the single most frequent clonotype in two of eight donors.

The sequencing sample was made of CD8+ T cells from PBMCs. The clonotype was recovered from a human donor in good health (CMV status not recorded). Some clones in this sample may be carry-over from other donors' samples.

At the DNA level, the sequence is TGCGCCAGCAGCCACGGAAGGTGGGCTAGCGGGGAGGATGAGCAGTTCTTC. This codes for CASSHGRWASGEDEQFF. The chain joins TRBV4-3 to TRBJ2-1, with TRBD2 matching 9 junction bases. According to the germline V gene, CDR1 reads LGHNA and CDR2 reads YSLEER. Relative to germline, V is missing 3 bases and J is missing 8 bases, with 14 bases of the junction outside any gene match. The CDR3 measures 17 amino acids from cysteine to phenylalanine. The sequence is cut down to CDR3 DNA, 51 bases in frame from base 1.